This T cell receptor beta chain was recovered during a study of post-analysis software for immune sequencing data. Points from the study as a whole: F measure showed strong co-clustering of same-batch samples. With TRBV5-6, TRBV5-1 and TRBV20-1 included, about five TRBV segments were more frequent in patients than in controls.

Germline CDR1 is ENHRY and CDR2 is SYGVKD. The CDR3 sequence is 15 residues long. After removal of 4 bases from V and 2 bases from J, the junction contained 4 bases not matched to a gene. Turning to this clonotype: Its antigen is unidentified.

Unique molecular identifiers were carried by the TCR beta cDNA libraries. From the PCR reads, TCRdb called clonotypes with MiXCR, one entry per CDR3 protein. The table lists about 820,000 distinct CDR3 sequences, roughly 50% of them singletons. The chain recombines TRBV10-3 with TRBJ2-1; TRBD2 agrees at 8 bases. The receptor was isolated from a girl aged 5-17 years with multiple sclerosis. Sequencing was done on a sample of blood. The CDR3 here is CAISASGPPYNEQFF. The CDR3 DNA follows: TGTGCCATCAGTGCTAGCGGGCCCCCCTACAATGAGCAGTTCTTC.